This T cell receptor (beta chain) was retrieved from a study of T cells after yellow fever vaccination. Each CDR3 protein gets one entry after TCRdb re-called the 5' RACE reads with MiXCR. The sample consists of around 590,000 distinct CDR3 sequences, 9% to 15% of them appearing once. Many counts were recorded for this clonotype. The V and J ends lost 4 bases and 3 bases respectively, with 12 bases between them. There are 14 residues in the CDR3. The sample here was PBMCs, taken on the day of the yellow fever booster vaccination. This chain joins TRBV12-3 or TRBV12-4 and TRBJ2-5, with D possibly being TRBD1 (5 bases). The receptor was derived from a man aged 25 to 40 who received the YFV17D yellow fever vaccine. The CDR3 is CASSSDKGKETQYF. For the CDR3, the DNA is TGTGCCAGCAGTTCGGACAAAGGGAAAGAGACCCAGTACTTC.